The 23 T cell receptor beta chains listed next were all sequenced from one sample in a study of radiotherapy plus CTLA-4 blockade in lung cancer. Only in-frame clones appear in the TCRdb table, and some are missing; sequencing was by immunoSEQ multiplex PCR. This table holds about 110,000 clones, about 85% found once. The sequences come from peripheral blood, collected from a patient treated with radiotherapy plus ipilimumab. Receptors originate from a human donor with non-small cell lung cancer that progressed on radiotherapy plus ipilimumab. Some clones in this sample may be carry-over from other donors' samples.

J is TRBJ1-2 and V is TRBV28, with TRBD1 as a possible D gene (6 bases). CDR3 size: 14 residues. The germline V gene encodes CDR1 MDHEN and CDR2 SYDVKM. Trimming stripped 1 base from V and 8 bases from J, with 14 bases between. CDR3: CASSLLAGALGYTF. The DNA for the CDR3 is TGTGCCAGCAGTTTATTGGCGGGGGCGTTGGGCTACACCTTC.

Only a few counts were recorded for this clone. V and J are TRBV6-5 and TRBJ2-7; D may be TRBD2 (5 bases). Germline V gene sequence: CDR1 MNHEY, CDR2 SVGAGI. The ends were cut back, 5 bases at V and 2 bases at J, with 16 bases in the middle. The CDR3 covers 15 residues. The chain's CDR3 is CASSKRTRAAYEQYF. In DNA, the CDR3 is TGTGCCAGCAGTAAACGGACGAGGGCGGCCTACGAGCAGTACTTC.

A few counts support this clone. This sequence joins TRBV20-1 and TRBJ2-1; tentative D call: TRBD1 (6 bases). The V gene's germline CDR1 is DFQATT and CDR2 SNEGSKA (reference sequence). This CDR3 has 11 amino acids. V was cut by 5 bases and J by 8 bases, with 10 bases left in between. CDR3 sequence: CSAWTAYEQFF. DNA for the CDR3: TGCAGTGCTTGGACAGCGTATGAGCAGTTCTTC.

There are a few counts of this clone. The CDR3 reads CASSPSAELSGTQYF. Written as DNA, the CDR3 is TGTGCCAGTAGTCCTTCTGCCGAGCTCTCCGGTACGCAGTATTTT. The chain combines TRBV19 with TRBJ2-3; D is unresolved. Germline V gene data show CDR1 as LNHDA and CDR2 as SQIVND (reference sequence). The CDR3 runs to 15 residues. V lost 5 bases to trimming and J lost 8 bases, with 20 bases between them.

Comments on this clone: At one end, the junction sequence differs from germline, possibly due to a read error. This sample also contains other DNA sequences that code for the same CDR3. This chain links TRBV18 with TRBJ1-1; TRBD1 matches at 8 bases. The CDR3 has 14 residues. Germline values: CDR1 KGHSH, CDR2 LQKENI. CDR3 sequence (DNA): TGTGCCAGCTCCCCGACAGGGGTGAACACTGAGGCTTTCTTT. The encoded protein is CASSPTGVNTEAFF.

The gene calls are TRBV19 and TRBJ1-6; D ambiguous. Germline values: CDR1 LNHDA, CDR2 SQIVND (reference sequence). This CDR3 has 13 residues. V lost 10 bases, J lost 7 bases, and 14 bases lay in between. CDR3 DNA: TGTGCCACCCACGGCCCCCGCAATTCACCCCTCCACTTT. This codes for CATHGPRNSPLHF.

The CDR3 spells CASVGTGSYEQYF. The DNA of the CDR3 is TGTGCCAGCGTGGGGACGGGTTCCTACGAGCAGTACTTC. This rearrangement joins TRBV7-9 to TRBJ2-7; D is perhaps TRBD1 or TRBD2 (5 bases each). There are 13 residues in the CDR3. Trimming removed 8 bases from V and 1 base from J, with 12 bases in between. The V gene's germline CDR1 is SEHNR and CDR2 FQNEAQ (reference sequence).

The chain carries TRBV27 and TRBJ1-3, with D unresolved. The CDR3 totals 14 residues. Germline V CDR1 and CDR2: MNHEY, SMNVEV (reference sequence). V was shortened by 2 bases and J by 2 bases, with 7 bases between the two germline ends. Here the CDR3 DNA reads TGTGCCAGCAGTTTAGGACGAACTGGAAACACCATATATTTT. Translating gives CASSLGRTGNTIYF.

This clone has more than one count but fewer than ten. The V gene is TRBV14, the J gene TRBJ1-6; TRBD1 agrees at 9 bases. Germline CDR1 SGHDN, CDR2 FVKESK. With 3 bases clipped from V and 5 bases from J, the junction kept 2 bases outside the gene matches. This CDR3 is 15 amino acids long. The CDR3 reads CASSHRTGDNSPLHF. DNA of the CDR3: TGTGCCAGCAGCCACCGGACAGGGGATAATTCACCCCTCCACTTT.

V and J are TRBV18 and TRBJ1-1; 8 bases line up with TRBD1. The CDR3 extends over 14 amino acids. V dropped 5 bases and J dropped 5; count of bases not matched to a gene: 7. Germline CDR1 and CDR2: KGHSH and LQKENI. The CDR3 protein is CASSADREETEAFF. CDR3 in DNA: TGTGCCAGCTCAGCGGACAGGGAAGAAACTGAAGCTTTCTTT.

The chain recombines TRBV28 with TRBJ2-2; TRBD2 matches at 9 bases. After removal of 5 bases from V and 6 bases from J, the junction contained 7 bases not matched to a gene. This CDR3 has 15 amino acids. Germline V gene sequence: CDR1 MDHEN, CDR2 SYDVKM. The CDR3 reads CASSPGLASSGELFF. Written as DNA, the CDR3 is TGTGCCAGCAGTCCGGGACTAGCTAGCTCCGGGGAGCTGTTTTTT.

The rearrangement uses TRBV5-5 and TRBJ2-5, with D perhaps matching TRBD2 (6 bases). CDR1 and CDR2 (germline): SGHKS, YYEKEE (reference sequence). The CDR3 sequence is 14 residues long. The V end was cut by 4 bases, the J end by 4 bases, with 14 bases between. In nucleotides, the CDR3 is TGTGCCAGCAGCCCAAACGTCGGGGGAGAGACCCAGTACTTC. Translation: CASSPNVGGETQYF. Filled out from reference TRBV5-5 and TRBJ2-5, the complete variable domain reads DAGVTQSPTHLIKTRGQQVTLRCSPISGHKSVSWYQQVLGQGPQFIFQYYEKEERGRGNFPDRFSARQFPNYSSELNVNALLLGDSALYLCASSPNVGGETQYFGPGTRLLVL.

There are a few counts of this clone. The chain recombines TRBV6-5 with TRBJ1-5, with a weak D call TRBD1 (5 bases). Germline CDR1 reads MNHEY; CDR2 reads SVGAGI. The CDR3 loop spans 14 amino acids. V was trimmed by 4 bases and J by 11 bases, leaving 18 bases between them. CDR3 loop: CASSLDGAATAQHF. The CDR3 DNA sequence: TGTGCCAGCAGTTTGGATGGGGCCGCGACGGCCCAGCATTTT.

The genes are TRBV7-2 and TRBJ2-7; tentatively, D is TRBD2 (6 bases). Trimming left V 4 bases short and J 7 bases short, with 32 bases between. The CDR3 loop spans 19 amino acids. From germline, CDR1 is SGHTA and CDR2 FQGNSA. The CDR3 is CASSSRWGVQNPRSGEQYF. The CDR3 DNA is TGTGCCAGCAGCTCCCGGTGGGGGGTGCAGAATCCCCGTTCGGGTGAGCAGTACTTC.

The chain links TRBV20-1 to TRBJ2-7; tentatively, D is TRBD2 (5 bases). Germline values: CDR1 DFQATT, CDR2 SNEGSKA (reference sequence). V was shortened by 4 bases and J by 3 bases, with 7 bases between the two germline ends. The CDR3 runs 11 residues. The CDR3 sequence is CSATGDYEQYF. For the CDR3, the DNA is TGCAGTGCTACCGGGGACTACGAGCAGTACTTC.

The chain uses TRBV5-1 and TRBJ1-5; 8 bases are a match to TRBD1. V lost 4 bases to trimming and J lost 2 bases; unmatched junction nucleotides: 2. The CDR3 covers 14 residues. Germline V gives CDR1 SGHRS, CDR2 YFSETQ. This CDR3 reads CASSAGQGNQPQHF. The CDR3 DNA reads as TGCGCCAGCAGCGCGGGACAGGGCAATCAGCCCCAGCATTTT.

The chain is built from TRBV7-3 and TRBJ1-1; TRBD1 agrees at 8 bases. The CDR3 is made up of 13 amino acids. With V trimmed by 4 bases and J by 8 bases, 6 bases remained unmatched. CDR1 is SGHTA and CDR2 is FQGTGA in the germline V gene. In DNA form, the CDR3 reads TGTGCCAGCAGCTCGGACAGGGAAAGCGAAGCTTTCTTT. Its protein is CASSSDRESEAFF.

CDR3 DNA sequence: TGCAGCGTTGAGCAGAAACCCACGGGGGAGCAGTACTTC. It codes for CSVEQKPTGEQYF. The rearrangement links TRBV29-1 to TRBJ2-7, with TRBD2 as a possible D gene (5 bases). The CDR3 is made up of 13 amino acids. V lost 3 bases and J lost 7, with 16 bases in between. CDR1 is SQVTM, CDR2 ANQGSEA, per germline.

The chain links TRBV11-3 to TRBJ2-3; a weak D match, TRBD1 (5 bases). With 5 bases removed from V and 3 bases from J, the gap between germline ends came to 15 bases. The CDR3 spans 15 residues. Per the germline V gene, CDR1 is SGHNT and CDR2 is YENEEA. The CDR3 DNA is TGTGCCAGCAGCCTAAGGGGTTCACCTACAGATACGCAGTATTTT. It specifies CASSLRGSPTDTQYF.

This clone was seen a single time. The chain has TRBV18 and TRBJ1-3; D is perhaps TRBD1 (5 bases). Trimming left V 6 bases short and J 0 bases short, with 15 bases between. The CDR3 loop spans 16 amino acids. CDR1 and CDR2 (germline): KGHSH, LQKENI. DNA of the CDR3: TGTGCCAGCTCCCTGACATCAGGGACCTCTGGAAACACCATATATTTT. Protein sequence: CASSLTSGTSGNTIYF.

This clone was observed once. This chain connects TRBV7-3 to TRBJ2-1; the match to TRBD1 covers 10 bases. The CDR3 spans 15 residues. Germline CDR1 is SGHTA and CDR2 is FQGTGA. The trim removed 6 bases at V and 7 bases at J, leaving 9 bases unmatched. CDR3 amino acids: CASSYSGTGVNEQFF. The CDR3 coding sequence is TGTGCCAGCAGTTATTCCGGGACAGGGGTGAATGAGCAGTTCTTC.

The table lists this clone with a count of one. The CDR3 coding sequence is TGTGCCAGCAGTGAAGCTTTGGGGGCCCTCTATGGCTACACCTTC. Protein product: CASSEALGALYGYTF. J is TRBJ1-2 and V is TRBV2, with D maybe TRBD1 (6 bases). Trimming shortened V by 0 bases and J by 4 bases, and 12 bases separated the two germline ends. Germline V gene lookup returns CDR1 SNHLY and CDR2 FYNNEI. The CDR3 runs to 15 residues.

The rearrangement links TRBV5-4 to TRBJ2-7; possible D gene TRBD1, 5 bases. Germline assignment: CDR1 SGHNT and CDR2 YYREEE (reference sequence). The CDR3 contains 15 residues. V was cut by 8 bases and J by 5 bases, with 23 bases left in between. CDR3 sequence reads: CASGPGQWVKNEQYF. For the CDR3, the DNA is TGTGCCAGTGGACCTGGACAATGGGTGAAGAACGAGCAGTACTTC.